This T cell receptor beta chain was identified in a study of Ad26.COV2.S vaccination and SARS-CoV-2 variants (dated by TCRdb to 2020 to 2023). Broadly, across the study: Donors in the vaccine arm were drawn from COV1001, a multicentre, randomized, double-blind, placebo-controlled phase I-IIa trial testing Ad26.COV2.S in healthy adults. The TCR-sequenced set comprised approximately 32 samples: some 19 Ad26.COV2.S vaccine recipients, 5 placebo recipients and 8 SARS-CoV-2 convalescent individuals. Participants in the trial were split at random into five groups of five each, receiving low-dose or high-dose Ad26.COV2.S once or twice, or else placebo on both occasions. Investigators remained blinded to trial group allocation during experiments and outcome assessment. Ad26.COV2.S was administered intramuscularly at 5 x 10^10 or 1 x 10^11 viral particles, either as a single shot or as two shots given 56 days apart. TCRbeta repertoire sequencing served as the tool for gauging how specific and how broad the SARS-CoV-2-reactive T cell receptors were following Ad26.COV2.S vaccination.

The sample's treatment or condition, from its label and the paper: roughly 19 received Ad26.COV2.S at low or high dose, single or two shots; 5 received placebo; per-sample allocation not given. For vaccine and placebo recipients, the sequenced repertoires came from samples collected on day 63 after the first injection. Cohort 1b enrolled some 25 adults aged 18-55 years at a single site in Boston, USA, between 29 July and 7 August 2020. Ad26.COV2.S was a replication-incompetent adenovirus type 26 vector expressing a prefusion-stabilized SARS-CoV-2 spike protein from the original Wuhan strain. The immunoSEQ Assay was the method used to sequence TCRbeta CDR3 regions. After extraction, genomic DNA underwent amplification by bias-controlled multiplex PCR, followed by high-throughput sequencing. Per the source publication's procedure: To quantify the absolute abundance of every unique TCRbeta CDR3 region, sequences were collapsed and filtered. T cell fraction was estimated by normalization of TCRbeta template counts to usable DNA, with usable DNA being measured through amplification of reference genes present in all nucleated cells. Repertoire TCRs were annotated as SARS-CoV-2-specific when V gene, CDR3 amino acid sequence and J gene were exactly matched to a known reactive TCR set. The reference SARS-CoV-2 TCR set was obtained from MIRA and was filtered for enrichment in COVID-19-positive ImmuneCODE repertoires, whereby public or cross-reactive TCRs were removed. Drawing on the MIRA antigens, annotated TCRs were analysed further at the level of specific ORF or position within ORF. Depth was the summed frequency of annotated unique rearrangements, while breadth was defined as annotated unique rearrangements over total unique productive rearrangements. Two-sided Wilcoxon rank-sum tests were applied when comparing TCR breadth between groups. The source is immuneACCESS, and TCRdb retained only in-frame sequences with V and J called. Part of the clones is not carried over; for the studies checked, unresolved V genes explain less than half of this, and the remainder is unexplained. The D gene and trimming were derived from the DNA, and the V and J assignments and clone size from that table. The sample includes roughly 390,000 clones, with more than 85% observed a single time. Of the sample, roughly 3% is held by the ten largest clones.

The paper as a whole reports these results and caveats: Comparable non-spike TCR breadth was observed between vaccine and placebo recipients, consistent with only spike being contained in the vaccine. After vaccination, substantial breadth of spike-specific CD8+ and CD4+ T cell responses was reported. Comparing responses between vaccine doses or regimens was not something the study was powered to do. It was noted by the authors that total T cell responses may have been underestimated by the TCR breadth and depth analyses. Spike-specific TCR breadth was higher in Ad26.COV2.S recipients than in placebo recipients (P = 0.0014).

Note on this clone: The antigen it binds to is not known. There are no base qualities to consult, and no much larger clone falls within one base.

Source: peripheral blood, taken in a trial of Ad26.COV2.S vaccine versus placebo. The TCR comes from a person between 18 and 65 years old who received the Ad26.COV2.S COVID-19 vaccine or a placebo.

The nucleotide sequence is TGCGCCAGCAGCGACGGGACACGGACCCGCTTAATGAACACTGAAGCTTTCTTT. The encoded protein is CASSDGTRTRLMNTEAFF. Here the chain combines TRBV5-1 and TRBJ1-1; possibly the D gene is TRBD1, per 6 matching bases. The germline V gene supplies CDR1 SGHRS and CDR2 YFSETQ. Including the terminal cysteine and phenylalanine, the CDR3 comprises 18 residues. The read is trimmed to its CDR3 DNA, 54 bases read in frame from base 1. The germline ends are 22 bases apart after V is trimmed by 4 bases and J by 0 bases.